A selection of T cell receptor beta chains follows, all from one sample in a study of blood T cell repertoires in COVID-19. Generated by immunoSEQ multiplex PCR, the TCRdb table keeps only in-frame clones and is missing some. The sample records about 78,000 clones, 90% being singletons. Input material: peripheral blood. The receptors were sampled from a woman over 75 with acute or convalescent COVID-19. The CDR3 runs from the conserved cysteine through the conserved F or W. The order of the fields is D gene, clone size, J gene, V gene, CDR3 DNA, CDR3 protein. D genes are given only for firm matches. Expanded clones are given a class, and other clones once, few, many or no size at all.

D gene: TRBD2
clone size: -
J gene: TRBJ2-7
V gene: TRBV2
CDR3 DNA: TGTGCCAGCGCGGGACTAGGGTACGAGCAGTACTTC
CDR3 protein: CASAGLGYEQYF

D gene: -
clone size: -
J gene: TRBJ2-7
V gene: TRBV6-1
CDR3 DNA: TGTGCCAGCAGTGATATAAGAGGGCGCGAGCAGTACTTC
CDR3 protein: CASSDIRGREQYF

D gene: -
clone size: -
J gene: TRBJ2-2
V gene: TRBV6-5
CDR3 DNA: TGTGCCAGCACCAAAACGCGGGGAACCGGGGAGCTGTTTTTT
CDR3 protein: CASTKTRGTGELFF

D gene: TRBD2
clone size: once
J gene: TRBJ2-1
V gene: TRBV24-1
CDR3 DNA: TGTGCCACCAGTGCCACTAGCGGGAGGAATGAGCAGTTCTTC
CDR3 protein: CATSATSGRNEQFF

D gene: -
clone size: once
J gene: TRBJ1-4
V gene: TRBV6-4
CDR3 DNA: TGTGCCAGCAGGCAAACTGAGCGTACGGGGGAACTGTTTTTT
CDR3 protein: CASRQTERTGELFF

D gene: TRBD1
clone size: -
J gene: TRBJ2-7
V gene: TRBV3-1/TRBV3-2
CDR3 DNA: TGTGCCAGCAGCCAAACCTCTACGACAGGGGGCAGCTACGAGCAGTACTTC
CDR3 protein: CASSQTSTTGGSYEQYF

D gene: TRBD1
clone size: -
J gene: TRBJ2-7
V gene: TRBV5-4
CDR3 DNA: TGTGCCAGCAGCTGGGGACAGGGGGGCTCCTACGAGCAGTACTTC
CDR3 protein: CASSWGQGGSYEQYF

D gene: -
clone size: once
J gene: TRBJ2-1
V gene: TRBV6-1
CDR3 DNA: TGTGCCAGCAGTGGGGCAGCCCTTGGCTCCTACAATGAGCAGTTCTTC
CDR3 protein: CASSGAALGSYNEQFF

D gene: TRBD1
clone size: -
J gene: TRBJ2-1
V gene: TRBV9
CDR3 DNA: TGTGCCAGCAGCGTAGGGGCAGGGGGCCTAGCGCACAATGAGCAGTTCTTC
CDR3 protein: CASSVGAGGLAHNEQFF

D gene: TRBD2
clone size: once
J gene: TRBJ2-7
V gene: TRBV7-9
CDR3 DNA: TGTGCCAGCAGCTTAGAGGGGACTAGCGGCTACGAGCAGTACTTC
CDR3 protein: CASSLEGTSGYEQYF

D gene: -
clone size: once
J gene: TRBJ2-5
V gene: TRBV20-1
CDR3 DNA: TGCAGTGCTAGAGATCTTGAGACCCAGTACTTC
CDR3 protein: CSARDLETQYF

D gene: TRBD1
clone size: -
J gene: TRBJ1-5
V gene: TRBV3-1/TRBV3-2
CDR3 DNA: TGTGCCAGCAGCTTACGGGACAGGCAGCCCCAGCATTTT
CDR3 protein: CASSLRDRQPQHF

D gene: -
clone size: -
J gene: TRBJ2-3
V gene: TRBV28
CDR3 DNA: TGTGCCAGCGGGGCAGGGGCGGCAGATACGCAGTATTTT
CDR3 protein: CASGAGAADTQYF

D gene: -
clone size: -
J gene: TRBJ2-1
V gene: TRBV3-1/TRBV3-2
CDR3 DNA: TGTGCCAGCAGCCGGAGGAACAATGAGCAGTTCTTC
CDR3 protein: CASSRRNNEQFF

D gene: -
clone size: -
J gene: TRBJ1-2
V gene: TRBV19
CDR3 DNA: TGTGCCAGTAGTCCCTCGTCTGCGGGGGGCTACACCTTC
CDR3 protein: CASSPSSAGGYTF

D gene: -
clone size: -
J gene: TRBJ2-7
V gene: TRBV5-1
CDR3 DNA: TGCGCCAGCAGCTTGGCCGAAGGCGGGGCTTCCTACGAGCAGTACTTC
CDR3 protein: CASSLAEGGASYEQYF

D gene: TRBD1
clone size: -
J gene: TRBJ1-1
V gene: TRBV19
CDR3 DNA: TGTGCCAGTACCCCACAGGGGCTTGGCACTGAAGCTTTCTTT
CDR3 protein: CASTPQGLGTEAFF

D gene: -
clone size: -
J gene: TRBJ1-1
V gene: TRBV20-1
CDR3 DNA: TGCAGTGCTAGTTTGCGGGAGGGCAGGGTGGTCACTGAAGCTTTCTTT
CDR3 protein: CSASLREGRVVTEAFF

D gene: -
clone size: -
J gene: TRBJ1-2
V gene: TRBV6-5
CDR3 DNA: TGTGCCCCCAGAACACAGGGTTCATTGGGCTATGGCTACACCTTC
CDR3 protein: CAPRTQGSLGYGYTF

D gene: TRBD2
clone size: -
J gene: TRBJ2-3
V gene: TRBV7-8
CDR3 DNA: TGTGCCAGCAAACTGACTAGCGGTCGCACAGATACGCAGTATTTT
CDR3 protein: CASKLTSGRTDTQYF

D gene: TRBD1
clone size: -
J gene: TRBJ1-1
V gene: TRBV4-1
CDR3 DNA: TGCGCCAGCAGCCAGGGGACAGGGCAGAACACTGAAGCTTTCTTT
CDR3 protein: CASSQGTGQNTEAFF

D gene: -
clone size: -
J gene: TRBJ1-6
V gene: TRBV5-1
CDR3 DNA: TGCGCCAGCAGCCCTCGTGAGGTGGTAAGGGGGGGAACCCCATCACCCCTCCACTTT
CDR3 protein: CASSPREVVRGGTPSPLHF

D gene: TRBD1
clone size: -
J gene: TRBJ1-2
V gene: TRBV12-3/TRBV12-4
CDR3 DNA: TGTGCCAGCAGCAGCACAGGGGCGGGCTACACCTTC
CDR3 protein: CASSSTGAGYTF

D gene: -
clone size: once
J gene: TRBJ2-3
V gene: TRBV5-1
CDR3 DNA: TGCGCCAGCAGCTTGGCGCTGGGAGGCACAGATACGCAGTATTTT
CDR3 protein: CASSLALGGTDTQYF

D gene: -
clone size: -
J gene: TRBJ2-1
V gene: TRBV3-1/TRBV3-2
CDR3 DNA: TGTGCCAGCAGCCAAATGGGGGGAAGCTCCTACAATGAGCAGTTCTTC
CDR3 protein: CASSQMGGSSYNEQFF

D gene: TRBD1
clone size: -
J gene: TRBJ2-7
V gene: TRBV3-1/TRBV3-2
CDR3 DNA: TGTGCCAGCAGCCATTCGGACAGGGCCTACGAGCAGTACTTC
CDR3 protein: CASSHSDRAYEQYF

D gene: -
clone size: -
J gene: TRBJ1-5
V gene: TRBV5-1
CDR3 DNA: TGCGCCAGCAGCTTGGACGGAACCAGGGGCAATCAGCCCCAGCATTTT
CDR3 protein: CASSLDGTRGNQPQHF

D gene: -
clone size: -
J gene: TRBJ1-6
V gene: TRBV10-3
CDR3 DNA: TGTGCCATCAGTGAGGCGGGGCAGCACAATTCACCCCTCCACTTT
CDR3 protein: CAISEAGQHNSPLHF

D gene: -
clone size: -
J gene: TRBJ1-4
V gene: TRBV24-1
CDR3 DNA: TGTGCCACCAGTGACACCGGGACAACGGGTAATGAAAAACTGTTTTTT
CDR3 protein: CATSDTGTTGNEKLFF

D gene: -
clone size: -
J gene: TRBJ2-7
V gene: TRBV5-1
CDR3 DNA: TGCGCCAGCAGCTTGGAGGCAGGATCCTCCTACGAGCAGTACTTC
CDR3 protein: CASSLEAGSSYEQYF

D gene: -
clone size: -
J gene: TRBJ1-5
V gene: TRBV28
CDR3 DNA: TGTGCCTCATGGGTCGAACAGAATAGCAATCAGCCCCAGCATTTT
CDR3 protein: CASWVEQNSNQPQHF

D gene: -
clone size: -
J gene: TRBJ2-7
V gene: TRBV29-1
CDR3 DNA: TGCAGCACCTCCGGGAGCTCCTACGAGCAGTACTTC
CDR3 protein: CSTSGSSYEQYF

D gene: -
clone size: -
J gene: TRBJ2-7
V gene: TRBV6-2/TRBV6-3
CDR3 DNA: TGTGCCAGCAGTTACTCCTACAGTTACGAGCAGTACTTC
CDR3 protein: CASSYSYSYEQYF

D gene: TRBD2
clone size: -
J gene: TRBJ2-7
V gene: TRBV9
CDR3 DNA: TGTGCCAGCAGCGTAGGACTAGCGGGAGGGCTGTACGAGCAGTACTTC
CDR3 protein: CASSVGLAGGLYEQYF

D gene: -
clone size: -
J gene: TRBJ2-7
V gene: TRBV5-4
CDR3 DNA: TGTGCCAGCAGCTTCCGGGACTCCCTCCGGGCGGAGCAGTACTTC
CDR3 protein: CASSFRDSLRAEQYF

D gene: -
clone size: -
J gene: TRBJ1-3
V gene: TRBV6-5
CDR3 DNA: TGTGCCAGCAGTACAGGGACCGGAAACACCATATATTTT
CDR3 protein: CASSTGTGNTIYF

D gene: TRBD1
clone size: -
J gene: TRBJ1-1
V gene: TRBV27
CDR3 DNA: TGTGCCAGCAGTCCGATACAGGGGCCAGCTTTCTTT
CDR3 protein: CASSPIQGPAFF

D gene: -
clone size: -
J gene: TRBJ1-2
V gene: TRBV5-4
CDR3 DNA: TGTGCCAGCAGCCCAACACAAGTGCACTATGGCTACACCTTC
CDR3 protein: CASSPTQVHYGYTF

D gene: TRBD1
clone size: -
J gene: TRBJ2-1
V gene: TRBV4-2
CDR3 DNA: TGTGCCAGCAGCCACCCGGGACAGGGTAATGAGCAGTTCTTC
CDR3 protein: CASSHPGQGNEQFF

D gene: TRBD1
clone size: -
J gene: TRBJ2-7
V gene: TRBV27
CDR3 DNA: TGTGCCAGCAGTTTCGGGACAGGGCGCGACGAGCAGTACTTC
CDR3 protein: CASSFGTGRDEQYF

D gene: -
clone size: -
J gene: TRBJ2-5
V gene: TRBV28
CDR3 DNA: TGTGCCAGCAGAAGACCTTACCAGGGGAAGTATGGAGAGACCCAGTACTTC
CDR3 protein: CASRRPYQGKYGETQYF

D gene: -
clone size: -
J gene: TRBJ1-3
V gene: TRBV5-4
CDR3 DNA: TGTGCCAGCAGCTTGGATCAGTCTGGAAACACCATATATTTT
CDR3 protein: CASSLDQSGNTIYF

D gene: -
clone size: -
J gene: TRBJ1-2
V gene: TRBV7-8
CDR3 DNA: TGTGCCAGCAGCCTCGGTCGACAGATATATGGCTACACCTTC
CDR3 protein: CASSLGRQIYGYTF

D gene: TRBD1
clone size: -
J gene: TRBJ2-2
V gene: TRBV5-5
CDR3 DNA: TGTGCCAGCAGTCAGACGACAGGGTTCCCCGGGGAGCTGTTTTTT
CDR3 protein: CASSQTTGFPGELFF

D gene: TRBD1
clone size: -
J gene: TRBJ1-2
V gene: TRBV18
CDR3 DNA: TGTGCCAGCTCACCAGACCGGGACAGGGACGGCTACACCTTC
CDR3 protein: CASSPDRDRDGYTF

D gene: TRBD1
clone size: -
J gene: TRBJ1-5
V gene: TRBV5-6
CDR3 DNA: TGTGCCAGCAGCCAAGGACAGGGGAATCAGCCCCAGCATTTT
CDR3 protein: CASSQGQGNQPQHF

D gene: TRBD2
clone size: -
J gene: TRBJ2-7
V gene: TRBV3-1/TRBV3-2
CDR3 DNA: TGTGCCAGCAGCCAATCGGGACTATCCCCCTACGAGCAGTACTTC
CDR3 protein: CASSQSGLSPYEQYF

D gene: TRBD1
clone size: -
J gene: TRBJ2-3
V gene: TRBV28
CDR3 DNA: TGTGCCAGCAGACCGACAGGGCGCACAGATACGCAGTATTTT
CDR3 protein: CASRPTGRTDTQYF

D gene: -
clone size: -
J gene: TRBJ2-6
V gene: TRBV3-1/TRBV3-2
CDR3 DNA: TGTGCCAGCAGCCCGCCAGTAGGGGCGAGGGGGGCCAACGTCCTGACTTTC
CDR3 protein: CASSPPVGARGANVLTF

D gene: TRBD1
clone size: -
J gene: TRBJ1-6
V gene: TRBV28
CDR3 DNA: TGTGCCAGCAGTCCGACAGGGTCAGCCCTCCACTTT
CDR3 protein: CASSPTGSALHF